A selection of T cell receptor beta chains follows, all from one sample in a study of beta chain features in type 1 diabetes. Clones were read by immunoSEQ multiplex PCR, and TCRdb kept only the in-frame ones, dropping some. The data hold 120,000 to 150,000 clones, with approximately 52% observed a single time. Sequenced sample: Tregs from blood. The origin of the receptors is a man younger than 30 in good health. Both conserved end residues are part of each CDR3. The size entry is marked missing in some rows and otherwise reads once, few, many or a size class.

>-|TRBV6-6|TRBJ2-7
CASSPTRGSSYEQYF
>-|TRBV19|TRBJ1-5
CASSIPRRGGVFSNQPQHF
>-|TRBV2|TRBJ2-5
CASSESGLAAGTQYF
>many|TRBV7-2|TRBJ2-6
CASSLGQGLVGANVLTF
>-|TRBV7-2|TRBJ1-5
CASSRIQGSNQPQHF
>-|TRBV18|TRBJ2-7
CASSPSEKGAVKYF
>-|TRBV7-2|TRBJ2-1
CASSLVGQGDYEQFF
>-|TRBV7-9|TRBJ2-7
CASSSSGTGASYEQYF
>-|TRBV5-6|TRBJ2-6
CASSSPGTSSGANVLTF
>-|TRBV28|TRBJ1-1
CASHGQVNTEAFF
>few|TRBV7-9|TRBJ2-7
CASSLQGLGSYEQYF
>-|TRBV15|TRBJ2-3
CATSRGGDTDTQYF
>few|TRBV4-2|TRBJ2-1
CASSQEPSGRSDEQFF
>-|TRBV7-9|TRBJ2-3
CASTEPLAGLTDTQYF
>-|TRBV20-1|TRBJ2-5
CSVTVQETQYF
>-|TRBV7-8|TRBJ2-7
CASSLYRERRSYEQYF
>-|TRBV25-1|TRBJ2-5
CASQNPQGAWETQYF
>few|TRBV7-2|TRBJ1-5
CASSYRGGNQPQHF
>-|TRBV2|TRBJ1-2
CASSVEGAQANYGYTF
>-|TRBV27|TRBJ1-1
CASKHRGAEAFF
>few|TRBV19|TRBJ2-5
CASSIGRTGVETQYF
>-|TRBV4-3|TRBJ2-7
CASSQQTGVPYEQYF